Below are 25 T cell receptor beta chains sequenced from a single sample in a study of OX40 agonist ivuxolimab in advanced cancers. Library generation was performed with the immunoSEQ multiplex PCR assay. TCRdb holds this immuneACCESS table with in-frame rearrangements only. Some clones are missing; in checked studies, unresolved V genes explain under half, and the rest has no known cause. This sample lists 40,000 to 50,000 clones; 75% to 90% were detected once. In total, the top ten clones hold 10% to 15% of the sample. Sequences were derived from CD4+ or CD8+ T cells sorted from blood, sampled in a trial of the OX40 agonist ivuxolimab. The receptors come from an adult with an advanced solid tumor such as melanoma, head and neck, liver or kidney cancer.

This chain links TRBV29-1 with TRBJ2-1; D ambiguous. The CDR3 has 12 residues. Deletions cut 2 bases from V and 0 bases from J, with 2 bases between. Germline V gene data show CDR1 as SQVTM and CDR2 as ANQGSEA. CDR3 in DNA: TGCAGCGTTGAAACCTCCTACAATGAGCAGTTCTTC. Amino acids: CSVETSYNEQFF.

The genes are TRBV7-9 and TRBJ1-5, with a weak D call TRBD1 (6 bases). The CDR3 is 16 amino acids. Trimming stripped 1 base from V and 0 bases from J, with 10 bases between. Germline values: CDR1 SEHNR, CDR2 FQNEAQ (reference sequence). Here the CDR3 reads CASSLEGGLSNQPQHF. In DNA, the CDR3 is TGTGCCAGCAGCTTAGAAGGGGGGCTTAGCAATCAGCCCCAGCATTTT.

The chain carries TRBV28 and TRBJ2-7, with D uncertain. CDR1 and CDR2 from the germline V gene are MDHEN and SYDVKM. V lost 8 bases and J 6 bases, leaving 14 bases between the germline ends. The CDR3 has 12 residues. DNA for the CDR3: TGTGCCAGCTGTTCCGCCCTAGGCGAGCAGTACTTC. Translation: CASCSALGEQYF.

The CDR3 sequence: CAISEEQGVTDTQYF. The CDR3 DNA reads TGTGCCATCAGTGAGGAGCAGGGAGTCACAGATACGCAGTATTTT. The rearrangement joins TRBV10-3 to TRBJ2-3; D is possibly TRBD1 or TRBD2 (5 bases each). The length of the CDR3 is 15 residues. Germline CDR1 is ENHRY and CDR2 is SYGVKD. Trimming removed 2 bases from V and 2 bases from J, with 11 bases in between.

V and J are TRBV29-1 and TRBJ2-7; no clear D gene. The CDR3 length is 11 residues. V dropped 4 bases and J dropped 3 bases, with 7 bases sitting between them. Germline V gives CDR1 SQVTM, CDR2 ANQGSEA. CDR3 nucleotide sequence: TGCAGCGTTGCGGTAGACTACGAGCAGTACTTC. This encodes CSVAVDYEQYF.

The chain joins TRBV7-2 to TRBJ2-7, with 14 bases that match TRBD2. This CDR3 comprises 16 residues. Germline V gene sequence: CDR1 SGHTA, CDR2 FQGNSA. The V gene end was trimmed by 4 bases and the J gene end by 1 base; junction bases not matched to a gene: 3. CDR3 in amino acids: CASSSGTSGRSYEQYF. CDR3 DNA: TGTGCCAGCAGCTCCGGGACTAGCGGGAGATCCTACGAGCAGTACTTC.

The J gene is TRBJ1-2, the V gene TRBV6-5, with 7 bases lining up with TRBD1. The germline CDR1 and CDR2 sequences are MNHEY and SVGAGI. J was trimmed by 2 bases and V by 6 bases; bases with no gene match: 6. The length of the CDR3 is 14 residues. CDR3 DNA: TGTGCCAGCAGACCGGACAGGACAAACTATGGCTACACCTTC. It codes for CASRPDRTNYGYTF.

The chain is built from TRBV5-1 and TRBJ1-1; D gene uncertain. Germline V gene lookup returns CDR1 SGHRS and CDR2 YFSETQ. CDR3 size: 12 residues. Trimming took 4 bases from V and 6 from J, leaving 10 bases between them. CDR3 bases: TGCGCCAGCAGCGGTGGTTGGGCTGAAGCTTTCTTT. Translating gives CASSGGWAEAFF.

Comment on this clone: A read error may produce the germline difference seen at one junction end. V gene TRBV7-9 combines with J gene TRBJ2-1, with 7 bases lining up with TRBD1. Germline V CDR1 and CDR2: SEHNR, FQNEAQ (reference sequence). The CDR3 is 14 amino acids. The CDR3 sequence is CASSQSDRYNEQFF. In DNA form, the CDR3 reads TGCGCCAGCAGCCAGTCGGACAGGTACAATGAGCAGTTCTTC. The full variable domain, its missing parts supplied by reference TRBV7-9 and TRBJ2-1, is DTGVSQNPRHKITKRGQNVTFRCDPISEHNRLYWYRQTLGQGPEFLTYFQNEAQLEKSRLLSDRFSAERPKGSFSTLEIQRTEQGDSAMYLCASSQSDRYNEQFFGPGTRLTVL.

This sequence joins TRBV27 and TRBJ2-1; D call uncertain. The CDR3 consists of 12 residues. Trimming removed 3 bases from V and 9 bases from J, with 9 bases in between. Germline loops: CDR1 MNHEY, CDR2 SMNVEV (reference sequence). In nucleotides, the CDR3 is TGTGCCAGCAGTTTTAGTGTTCGTGAGCAGTTCTTC. Translated, it gives CASSFSVREQFF.

This chain joins TRBV27 and TRBJ2-2, with D maybe TRBD2 (5 bases). CDR1 MNHEY and CDR2 SMNVEV come from the germline V gene (reference sequence). CDR3 length: 15 residues. V lost 4 bases and J lost 2, with 11 bases in between. CDR3 loop: CASSWTATNTGELFF. The CDR3 nucleotides read TGTGCCAGCAGTTGGACTGCAACCAACACCGGGGAGCTGTTTTTT.

This clone ranks as medium-sized. V and J are TRBV28 and TRBJ1-5; TRBD1 might be the D (5 bases). This CDR3 has 16 residues. V lost 10 bases and J lost 2, with 21 bases in between. Germline CDR1 reads MDHEN; CDR2 reads SYDVKM. This CDR3 is CATLPLLGEGNQPQHF. In DNA, the CDR3 is TGTGCCACCTTACCACTCTTGGGGGAGGGCAATCAGCCCCAGCATTTT.

The chain recombines TRBV19 with TRBJ1-5, with TRBD1 identical over 7 bases. The germline gives CDR1 LNHDA, CDR2 SQIVND (reference sequence). J gave up 4 bases and V 4 bases, and 10 bases lay outside the gene matches. There are 16 residues in the CDR3. The CDR3 nucleotides are TGTGCCAGTAGTACGTACGGGACAGCCACTAATCAGCCCCAGCATTTT. It translates to CASSTYGTATNQPQHF.

V gene TRBV19 combines with J gene TRBJ2-3; D remains unclear. CDR1 is LNHDA, CDR2 SQIVND, per germline (reference sequence). The ends were cut back, 7 bases at V and 6 bases at J, with 14 bases in the middle. This CDR3 has 13 residues. The CDR3 is CASKNEVGDTQYF. CDR3 DNA sequence: TGTGCCAGTAAAAATGAAGTGGGGGATACGCAGTATTTT.

In DNA form, the CDR3 reads TGTGCCAGCAGCGGCACAGGAGATACGCAGTATTTT. Residues: CASSGTGDTQYF. This rearrangement joins TRBV2 to TRBJ2-3; D is possibly TRBD1 (5 bases). The V gene's germline CDR1 is SNHLY and CDR2 FYNNEI. This CDR3 is built from 12 residues. V was pared by 6 bases and J by 5 bases, with 9 bases between. The variable domain in full, completed from reference TRBV2 and TRBJ2-3, reads EPEVTQTPSHQVTQMGQEVILRCVPISNHLYFYWYRQILGQKVEFLVSFYNNEISEKSEIFDDQFSVERPDGSNFTLKIRSTKLEDSAMYFCASSGTGDTQYFGPGTRLTVL.

The V and J genes are TRBV9 and TRBJ2-1; TRBD2 matches at 7 bases. Germline CDR1 is SGDLS and CDR2 is YYNGEE. V shed 1 base, J shed 2 bases, and the junction held 6 bases outside the gene matches. The CDR3 consists of 16 residues. The CDR3: CASSVTSGIPYNEQFF. The CDR3 bases are TGTGCCAGCAGCGTAACGAGCGGGATCCCCTACAATGAGCAGTTCTTC.

V is TRBV4-1 and J is TRBJ2-5; D could derive from TRBD1 or TRBD2 (5 bases each). V lost 5 bases to trimming and J lost 5 bases, with 18 bases between them. This CDR3 spans 15 amino acids. Germline V gene sequence: CDR1 MGHRA, CDR2 YSYEKL. The CDR3 loop reads CASSYTSGTDETQYF. CDR3 DNA: TGCGCCAGCAGCTACACTTCAGGGACGGACGAGACCCAGTACTTC.

The rearrangement links TRBV9 to TRBJ1-3; no reliable D call. Per the germline V gene, CDR1 is SGDLS and CDR2 is YYNGEE. The CDR3 runs to 17 residues. The V end was cut by 0 bases, the J end by 0 bases, with 13 bases between. CDR3 protein: CASSVVGTAGSGNTIYF. The CDR3 bases are TGTGCCAGCAGCGTAGTAGGTACTGCTGGCTCTGGAAACACCATATATTTT.

The chain uses TRBV9 and TRBJ2-1; 7 bases line up with TRBD1. The CDR3 runs to 15 residues. Germline values: CDR1 SGDLS, CDR2 YYNGEE. V was pared by 0 bases and J by 4 bases, with 4 bases of the junction left unmatched. The CDR3 spells CASSVEQGSYNEQFF. The CDR3 DNA reads TGTGCCAGCAGCGTAGAACAGGGGAGTTACAATGAGCAGTTCTTC. The whole variable domain, remainder taken from reference TRBV9 and TRBJ2-1, is DSGVTQTPKHLITATGQRVTLRCSPRSGDLSVYWYQQSLDQGLQFLIQYYNGEERAKGNILERFSAQQFPDLHSELNLSSLELGDSALYFCASSVEQGSYNEQFFGPGTRLTVL.

As to this clone: Other DNA sequences from this sample encode an identical CDR3 as well. The chain recombines TRBV19 with TRBJ1-1; D is undetermined. CDR1 and CDR2 (germline): LNHDA, SQIVND (reference sequence). The length of the CDR3 is 12 residues. Trimming took 9 bases from V and 2 from J, leaving 10 bases between them. DNA of the CDR3: TGTGCCAGCCTAGCCGGTAACACTGAAGCTTTCTTT. Translated: CASLAGNTEAFF.

This chain connects TRBV6-6 to TRBJ2-5; tentative D call: TRBD2 (6 bases). The tail of the sequence fits TRBJ2-7 better, so the J call may be wrong. CDR3 length: 14 residues. CDR1 is MNHNY and CDR2 is SVGAGI in the germline V gene (reference sequence). The CDR3 coding sequence is TGTGCCAGCAGTTACTCGGGGGGTAAAAACGAGCAGTACTTC. Encoded protein: CASSYSGGKNEQYF.

This clone was counted a single time. The chain couples TRBV7-6 to TRBJ2-2; the D gene is possibly TRBD2 (7 bases). The germline gives CDR1 SGHVS, CDR2 FNYEAQ. This CDR3 is 15 amino acids long. Between the trimmed V and J ends, which lost 7 bases and 3 bases, there was a span of 15 bases. CDR3 DNA: TGTGCCAGCACCCCAGGGGCGGGAGACACCGGGGAGCTGTTTTTT. Protein: CASTPGAGDTGELFF.

This rearrangement joins TRBV4-1 to TRBJ2-4; D is tentatively TRBD1 or TRBD2 (5 bases each). Trimming removed 4 bases at V and 10 bases at J, with 11 bases between. The CDR3 runs 12 residues. CDR1 is MGHRA and CDR2 is YSYEKL in the germline V gene. The CDR3 here is CASSRDRRIQYF. The CDR3 DNA reads as TGCGCCAGCAGCCGGGACCGGCGTATTCAGTACTTC.

This clone was seen more than once but under ten times. V gene TRBV6-1 combines with J gene TRBJ2-7; the D is unclear. There are 13 residues in the CDR3. V lost 2 bases to trimming and J lost 1 base, with 6 bases between them. Germline values: CDR1 MNHNS, CDR2 SASEGT. The CDR3 DNA sequence: TGTGCCAGCAGTGAAAACGGTTCCTACGAGCAGTACTTC. It encodes CASSENGSYEQYF.

The chain carries TRBV5-1 and TRBJ1-3; unclear D gene. V shed 0 bases and J shed 3 bases, with 10 bases lying between them. This CDR3 has 15 amino acids. Germline assignment: CDR1 SGHRS and CDR2 YFSETQ. Here the CDR3 reads CASSLGEAVGNTIYF. The CDR3 DNA sequence: TGCGCCAGCAGCTTGGGGGAAGCGGTTGGAAACACCATATATTTT.